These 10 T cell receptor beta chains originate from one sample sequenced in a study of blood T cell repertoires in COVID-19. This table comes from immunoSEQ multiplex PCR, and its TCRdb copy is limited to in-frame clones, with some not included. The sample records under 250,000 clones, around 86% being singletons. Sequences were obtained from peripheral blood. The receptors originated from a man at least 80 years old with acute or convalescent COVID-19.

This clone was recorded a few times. The CDR3 protein is CASSPGQGGSPLHF. The CDR3 DNA reads as TGTGCCAGCAGTCCCGGACAGGGTGGTTCACCCCTCCACTTT. The V gene is TRBV28, the J gene TRBJ1-6, with TRBD1 matching over 8 bases. CDR3 length: 14 amino acids. CDR1 and CDR2 (germline): MDHEN, SYDVKM. After removal of 5 bases from V and 9 bases from J, the junction contained 6 bases not matched to a gene. The full variable domain, completed using reference TRBV28 and TRBJ1-6, is DVKVTQSSRYLVKRTGEKVFLECVQDMDHENMFWYRQDPGLGLRLIYFSYDVKMKEKGDIPEGYSVSREKKERFSLILESASTNQTSMYLCASSPGQGGSPLHFGNGTRLTVT.

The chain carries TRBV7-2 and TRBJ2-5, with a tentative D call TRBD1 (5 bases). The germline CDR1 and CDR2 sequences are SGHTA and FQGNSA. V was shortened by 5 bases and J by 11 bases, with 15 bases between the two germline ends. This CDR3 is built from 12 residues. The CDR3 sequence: CASSVSTKGQYF. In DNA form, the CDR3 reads TGTGCCAGCAGCGTTAGTACGAAGGGGCAGTACTTC.

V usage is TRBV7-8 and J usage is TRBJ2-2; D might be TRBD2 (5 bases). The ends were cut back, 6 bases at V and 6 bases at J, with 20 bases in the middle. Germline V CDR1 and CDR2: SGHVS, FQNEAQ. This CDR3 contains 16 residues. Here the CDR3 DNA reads TGTGCCAGCAGTTCTCGACTGCCGGGGATATCCGGGGAGCTGTTTTTT. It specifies CASSSRLPGISGELFF.

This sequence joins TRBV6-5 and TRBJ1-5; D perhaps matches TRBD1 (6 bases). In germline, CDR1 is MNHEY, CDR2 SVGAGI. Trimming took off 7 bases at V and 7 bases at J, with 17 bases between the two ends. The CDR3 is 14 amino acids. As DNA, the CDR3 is TGTGCCAGCACCCTCACAGGGATGGGGCAGCCCCAGCATTTT. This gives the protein CASTLTGMGQPQHF.

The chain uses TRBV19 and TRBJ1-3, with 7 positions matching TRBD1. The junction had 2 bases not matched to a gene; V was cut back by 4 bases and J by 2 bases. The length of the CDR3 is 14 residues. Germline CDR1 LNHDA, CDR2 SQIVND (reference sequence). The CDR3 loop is CASSKGATGNTIYF. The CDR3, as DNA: TGTGCCAGTAGTAAGGGGGCCACTGGAAACACCATATATTTT.

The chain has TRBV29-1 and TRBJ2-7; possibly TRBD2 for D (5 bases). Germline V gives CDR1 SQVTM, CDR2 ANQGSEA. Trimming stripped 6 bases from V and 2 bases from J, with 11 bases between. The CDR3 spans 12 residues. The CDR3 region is CSVRAQTYEQYF. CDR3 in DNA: TGCAGCGTGAGGGCGCAGACCTACGAGCAGTACTTC.

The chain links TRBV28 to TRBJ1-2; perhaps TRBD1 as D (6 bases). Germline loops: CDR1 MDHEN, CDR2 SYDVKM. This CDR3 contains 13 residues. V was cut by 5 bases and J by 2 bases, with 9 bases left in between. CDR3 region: CASSRGQNYGYTF. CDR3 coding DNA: TGTGCCAGCAGTCGCGGACAGAACTATGGCTACACCTTC.

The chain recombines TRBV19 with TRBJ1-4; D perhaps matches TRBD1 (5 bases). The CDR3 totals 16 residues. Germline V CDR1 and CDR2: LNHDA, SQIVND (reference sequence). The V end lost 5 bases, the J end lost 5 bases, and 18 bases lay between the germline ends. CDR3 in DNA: TGTGCCAGTAGTTTCTCCGACGGGGGAAGAAATGAAAAACTGTTTTTT. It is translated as CASSFSDGGRNEKLFF.

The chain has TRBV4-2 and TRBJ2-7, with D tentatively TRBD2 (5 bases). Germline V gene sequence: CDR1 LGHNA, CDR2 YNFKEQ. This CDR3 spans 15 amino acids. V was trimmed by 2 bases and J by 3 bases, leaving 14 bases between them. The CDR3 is CASSQTSTLNYEQYF. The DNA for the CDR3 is TGTGCCAGCAGCCAAACTAGTACACTGAACTACGAGCAGTACTTC.

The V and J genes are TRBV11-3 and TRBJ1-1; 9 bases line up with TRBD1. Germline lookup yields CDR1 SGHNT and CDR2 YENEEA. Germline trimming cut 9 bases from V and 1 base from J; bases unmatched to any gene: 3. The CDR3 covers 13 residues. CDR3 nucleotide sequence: TGTGCCAGTTCACAGGGGGCGAACACTGAAGCTTTCTTT. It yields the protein CASSQGANTEAFF.